This record concerns one TCR beta chain sequence. The antigen is unknown. Specified treatment: oral pan-JAK inhibitor, 5-10 mg twice daily. CDR1 is MNHNY, CDR2 SVGAGI, per germline (reference sequence). The CDR3 covers 13 residues. J lost 2 bases, V lost 3 bases, and 1 base had no gene match. The data originate from a study of CD8+ T cells in alopecia areata. On the study more broadly: A 6-month period off drug followed tofacitinib, which lasted 6 to 18 months. General study points: Tofacitinib yielded significantly lower scalp clonality and fewer expanded CD8+ clones among the top 100. Clonality exceeded that of normal scalp in lesional scalp, most notably in alopecia totalis/universalis. While tofacitinib was given, many expanded lesional clones persisted in scalp and blood.

cDNA serving as the sequencing template came from extracted, reverse transcribed RNA. Some clones are missing from TCRdb's copy, which holds only in-frame ones; the method was immunoSEQ multiplex PCR. The table records more than 95,000 clones, roughly 55% of them present only once. The J gene is TRBJ2-7, the V gene TRBV6-6, with TRBD2 matching over 7 bases. The specimen was CD4+ T cells sorted from blood, collected at week 4, from a patient treated with tofacitinib. The sequence derives from a human donor with alopecia areata. CDR3 bases: TGTGCCAGCAGTTATCGGGGGGCCTACGAGCAGTACTTC. Protein: CASSYRGAYEQYF.